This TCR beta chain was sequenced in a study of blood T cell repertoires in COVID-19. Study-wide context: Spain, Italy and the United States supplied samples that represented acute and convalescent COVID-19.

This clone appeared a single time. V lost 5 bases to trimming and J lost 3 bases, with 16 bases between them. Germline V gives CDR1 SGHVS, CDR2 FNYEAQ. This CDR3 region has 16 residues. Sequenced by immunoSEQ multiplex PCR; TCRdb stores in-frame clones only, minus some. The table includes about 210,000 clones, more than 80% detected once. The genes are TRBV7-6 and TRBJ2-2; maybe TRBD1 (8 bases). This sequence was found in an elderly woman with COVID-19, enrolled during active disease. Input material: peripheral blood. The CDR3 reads CASSPRGGQDTGELFF. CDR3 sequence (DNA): TGTGCCAGCAGCCCAAGGGGGGGACAGGACACCGGGGAGCTGTTTTTT.